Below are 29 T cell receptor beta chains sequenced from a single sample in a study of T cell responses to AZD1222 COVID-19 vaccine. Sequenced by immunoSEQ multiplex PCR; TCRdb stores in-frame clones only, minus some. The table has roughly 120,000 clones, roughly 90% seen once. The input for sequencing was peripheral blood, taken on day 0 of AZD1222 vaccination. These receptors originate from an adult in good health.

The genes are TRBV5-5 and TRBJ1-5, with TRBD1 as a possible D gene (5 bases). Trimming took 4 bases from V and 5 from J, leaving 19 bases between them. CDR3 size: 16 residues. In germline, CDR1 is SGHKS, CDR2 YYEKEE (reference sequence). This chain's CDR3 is CASSPASGGFYQPQHF. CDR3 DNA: TGTGCCAGCAGCCCCGCCTCCGGGGGGTTCTATCAGCCCCAGCATTTT.

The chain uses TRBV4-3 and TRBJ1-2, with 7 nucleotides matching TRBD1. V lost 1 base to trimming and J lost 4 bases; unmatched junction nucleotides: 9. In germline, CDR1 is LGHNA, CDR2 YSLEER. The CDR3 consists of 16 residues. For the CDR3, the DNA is TGCGCCAGCAGCCAAGGTTTAACAGGGGTGGGCTATGGCTACACCTTC. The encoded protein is CASSQGLTGVGYGYTF.

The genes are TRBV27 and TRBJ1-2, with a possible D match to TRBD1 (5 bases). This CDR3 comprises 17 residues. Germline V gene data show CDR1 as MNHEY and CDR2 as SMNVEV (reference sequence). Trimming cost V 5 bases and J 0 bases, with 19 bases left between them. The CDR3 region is CASSLRGGAHANYGYTF. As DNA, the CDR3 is TGTGCCAGCAGTCTCCGGGGAGGGGCGCATGCTAACTATGGCTACACCTTC.

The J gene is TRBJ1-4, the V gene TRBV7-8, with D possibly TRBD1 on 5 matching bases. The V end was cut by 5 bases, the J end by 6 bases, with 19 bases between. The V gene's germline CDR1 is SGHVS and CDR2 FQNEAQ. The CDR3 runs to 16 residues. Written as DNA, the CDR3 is TGTGCCAGCAGCGGGCAGGGAGAATTAATTGATGAAAAACTGTTTTTT. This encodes CASSGQGELIDEKLFF.

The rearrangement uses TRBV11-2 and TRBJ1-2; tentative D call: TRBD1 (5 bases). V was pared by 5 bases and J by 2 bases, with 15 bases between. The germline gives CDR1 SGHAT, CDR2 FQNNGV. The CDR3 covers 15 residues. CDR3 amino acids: CASSPIRGDNYGYTF. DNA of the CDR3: TGTGCCAGCAGCCCTATACGGGGGGACAACTATGGCTACACCTTC.

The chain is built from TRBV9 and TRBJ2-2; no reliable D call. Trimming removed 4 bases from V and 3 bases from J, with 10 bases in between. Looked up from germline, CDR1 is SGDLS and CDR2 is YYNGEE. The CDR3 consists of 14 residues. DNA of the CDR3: TGTGCCAGCAGCCCCGACCCATACACCGGGGAGCTGTTTTTT. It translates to CASSPDPYTGELFF.

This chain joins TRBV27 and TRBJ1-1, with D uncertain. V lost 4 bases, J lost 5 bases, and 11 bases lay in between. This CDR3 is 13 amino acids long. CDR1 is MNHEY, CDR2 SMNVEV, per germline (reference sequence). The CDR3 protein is CASSSRPRTEAFF. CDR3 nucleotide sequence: TGTGCCAGCAGTTCCCGGCCGAGGACTGAAGCTTTCTTT.

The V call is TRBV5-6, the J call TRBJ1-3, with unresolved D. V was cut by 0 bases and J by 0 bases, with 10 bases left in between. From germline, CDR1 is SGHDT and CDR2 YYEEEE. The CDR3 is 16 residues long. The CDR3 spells CASSLAATHSGNTIYF. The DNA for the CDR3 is TGTGCCAGCAGCTTGGCTGCCACCCACTCTGGAAACACCATATATTTT.

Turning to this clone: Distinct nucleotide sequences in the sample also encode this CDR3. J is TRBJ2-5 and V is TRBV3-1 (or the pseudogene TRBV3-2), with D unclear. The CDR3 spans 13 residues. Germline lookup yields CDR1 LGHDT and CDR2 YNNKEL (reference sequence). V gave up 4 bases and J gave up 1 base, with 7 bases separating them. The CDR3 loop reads CASSPGSQETQYF. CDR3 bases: TGTGCCAGCAGCCCAGGCAGCCAAGAGACCCAGTACTTC.

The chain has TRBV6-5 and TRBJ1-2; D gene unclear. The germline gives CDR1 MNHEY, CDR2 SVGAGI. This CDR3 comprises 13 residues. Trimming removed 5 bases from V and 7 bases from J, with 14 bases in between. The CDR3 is CASSTRLDAGYTF. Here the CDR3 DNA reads TGTGCCAGCAGTACCCGATTGGATGCTGGCTACACCTTC.

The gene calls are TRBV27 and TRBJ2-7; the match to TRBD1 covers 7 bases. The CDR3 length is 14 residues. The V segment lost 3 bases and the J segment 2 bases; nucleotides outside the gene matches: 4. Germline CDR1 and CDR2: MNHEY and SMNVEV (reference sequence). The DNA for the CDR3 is TGTGCCAGCAGTTTCGACAGGGTCACCTACGAGCAGTACTTC. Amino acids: CASSFDRVTYEQYF.

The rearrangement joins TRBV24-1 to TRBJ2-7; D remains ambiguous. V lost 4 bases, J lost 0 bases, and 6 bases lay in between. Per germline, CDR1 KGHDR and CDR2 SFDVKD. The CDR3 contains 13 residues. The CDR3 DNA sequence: TGTGCCACCAGTGAAGCAAGCTCCTACGAGCAGTACTTC. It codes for CATSEASSYEQYF.

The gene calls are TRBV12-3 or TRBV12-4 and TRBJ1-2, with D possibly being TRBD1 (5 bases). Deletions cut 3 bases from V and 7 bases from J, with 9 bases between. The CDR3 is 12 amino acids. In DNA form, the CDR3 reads TGTGCCAGCAGTTTCTGGGACTTTGGCTACACCTTC. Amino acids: CASSFWDFGYTF.

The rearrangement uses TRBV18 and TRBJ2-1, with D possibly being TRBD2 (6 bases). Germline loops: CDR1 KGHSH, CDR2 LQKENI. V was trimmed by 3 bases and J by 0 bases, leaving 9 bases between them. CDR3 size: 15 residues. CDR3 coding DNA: TGTGCCAGCTCACCCCCGGGAGTCTCCTACAATGAGCAGTTCTTC. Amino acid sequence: CASSPPGVSYNEQFF. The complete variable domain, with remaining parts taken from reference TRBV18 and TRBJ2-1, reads NAGVMQNPRHLVRRRGQEARLRCSPMKGHSHVYWYRQLPEEGLKFMVYLQKENIIDESGMPKERFSAEFPKEGPSILRIQQVVRGDSAAYFCASSPPGVSYNEQFFGPGTRLTVL.

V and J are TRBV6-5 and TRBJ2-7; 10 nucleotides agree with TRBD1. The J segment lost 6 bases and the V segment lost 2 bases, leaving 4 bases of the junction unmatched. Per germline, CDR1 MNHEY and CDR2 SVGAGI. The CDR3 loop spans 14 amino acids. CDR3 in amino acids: CASSYRRTGGEQYF. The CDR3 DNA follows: TGTGCCAGCAGTTACCGCAGGACAGGGGGCGAGCAGTACTTC.

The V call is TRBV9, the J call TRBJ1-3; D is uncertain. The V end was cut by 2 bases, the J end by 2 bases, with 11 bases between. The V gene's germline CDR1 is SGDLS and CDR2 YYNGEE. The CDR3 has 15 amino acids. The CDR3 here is CASSVGSVTGNTIYF. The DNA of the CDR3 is TGTGCCAGCAGCGTGGGGAGCGTGACTGGAAACACCATATATTTT. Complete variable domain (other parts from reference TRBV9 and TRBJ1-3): DSGVTQTPKHLITATGQRVTLRCSPRSGDLSVYWYQQSLDQGLQFLIQYYNGEERAKGNILERFSAQQFPDLHSELNLSSLELGDSALYFCASSVGSVTGNTIYFGEGSWLTVV.

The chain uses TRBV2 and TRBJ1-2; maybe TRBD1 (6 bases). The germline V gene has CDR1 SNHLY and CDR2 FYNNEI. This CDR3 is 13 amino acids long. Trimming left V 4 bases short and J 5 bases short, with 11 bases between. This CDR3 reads CASSVTGRYGYTF. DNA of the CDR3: TGTGCCAGCAGTGTGACAGGAAGATATGGCTACACCTTC.

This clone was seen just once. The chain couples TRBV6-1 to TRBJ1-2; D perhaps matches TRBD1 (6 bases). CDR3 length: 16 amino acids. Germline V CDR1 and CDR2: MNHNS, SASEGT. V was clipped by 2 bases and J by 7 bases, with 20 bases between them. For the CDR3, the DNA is TGTGCCAGCAGTGAAACCCCCGGGGACATACTCCCTGGCTACACCTTC. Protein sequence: CASSETPGDILPGYTF.

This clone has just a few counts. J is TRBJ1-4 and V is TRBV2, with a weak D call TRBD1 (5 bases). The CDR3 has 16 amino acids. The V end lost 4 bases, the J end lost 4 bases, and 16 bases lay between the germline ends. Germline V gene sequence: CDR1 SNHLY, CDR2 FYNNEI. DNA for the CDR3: TGTGCCAGCAGTGGCGGCGAGGGGCAGTTTAATGAAAAACTGTTTTTT. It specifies CASSGGEGQFNEKLFF.

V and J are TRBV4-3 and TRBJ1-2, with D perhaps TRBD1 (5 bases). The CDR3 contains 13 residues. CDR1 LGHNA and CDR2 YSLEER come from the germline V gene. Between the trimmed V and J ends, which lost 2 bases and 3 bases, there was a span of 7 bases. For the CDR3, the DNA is TGCGCCAGCAGCCAAACGACAGACTATGGCTACACCTTC. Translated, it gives CASSQTTDYGYTF.

Here the CDR3 DNA reads TGTGCCAGCACCCCCAACCCGGGGGGGGATCAGCCCCAGCATTTT. This codes for CASTPNPGGDQPQHF. V gene TRBV6-5 combines with J gene TRBJ1-5, with a tentative D call TRBD1 (5 bases). Germline CDR1 and CDR2: MNHEY and SVGAGI. Trimming removed 7 bases at V and 5 bases at J, with 18 bases between. There are 15 residues in the CDR3.

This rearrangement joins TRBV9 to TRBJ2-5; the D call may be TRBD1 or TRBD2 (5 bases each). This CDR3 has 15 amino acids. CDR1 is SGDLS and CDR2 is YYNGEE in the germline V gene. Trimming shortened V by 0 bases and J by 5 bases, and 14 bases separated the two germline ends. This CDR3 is CASSVDPGRGETQYF. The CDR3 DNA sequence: TGTGCCAGCAGCGTAGACCCAGGGCGAGGGGAGACCCAGTACTTC.

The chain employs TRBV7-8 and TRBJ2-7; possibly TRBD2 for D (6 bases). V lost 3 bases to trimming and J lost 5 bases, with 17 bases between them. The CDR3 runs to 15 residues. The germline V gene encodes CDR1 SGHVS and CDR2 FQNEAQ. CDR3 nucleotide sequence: TGTGCCAGCAGCTTCCAGTCCGGGACTGGCGACGAGCAGTACTTC. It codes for CASSFQSGTGDEQYF. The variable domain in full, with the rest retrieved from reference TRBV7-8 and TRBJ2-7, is GAGVSQSPRYKVAKRGQDVALRCDPISGHVSLFWYQQALGQGPEFLTYFQNEAQLDKSGLPSDRFFAERPEGSVSTLKIQRTQQEDSAVYLCASSFQSGTGDEQYFGPGTRLTVT.

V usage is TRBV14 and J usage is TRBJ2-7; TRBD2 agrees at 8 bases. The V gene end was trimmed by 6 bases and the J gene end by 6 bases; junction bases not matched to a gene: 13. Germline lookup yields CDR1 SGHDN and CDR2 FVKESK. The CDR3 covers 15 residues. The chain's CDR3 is CASSGLAGRLSEQYF. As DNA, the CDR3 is TGTGCCAGCAGTGGACTAGCTGGGAGACTGAGCGAGCAGTACTTC.

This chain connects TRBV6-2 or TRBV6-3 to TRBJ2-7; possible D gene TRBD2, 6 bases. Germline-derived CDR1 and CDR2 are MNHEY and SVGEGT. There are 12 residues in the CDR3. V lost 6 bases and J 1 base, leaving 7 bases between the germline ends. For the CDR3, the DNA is TGTGCCAGCAGCGGGGGTTCCTACGAGCAGTACTTC. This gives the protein CASSGGSYEQYF.

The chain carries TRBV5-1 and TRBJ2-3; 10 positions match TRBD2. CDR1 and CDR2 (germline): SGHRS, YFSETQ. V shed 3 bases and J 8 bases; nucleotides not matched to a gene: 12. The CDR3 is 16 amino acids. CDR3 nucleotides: TGCGCCAGCAGCTCCAACCCTAGCGGGAGTGGAGCTACGCAGTATTTT. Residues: CASSSNPSGSGATQYF.

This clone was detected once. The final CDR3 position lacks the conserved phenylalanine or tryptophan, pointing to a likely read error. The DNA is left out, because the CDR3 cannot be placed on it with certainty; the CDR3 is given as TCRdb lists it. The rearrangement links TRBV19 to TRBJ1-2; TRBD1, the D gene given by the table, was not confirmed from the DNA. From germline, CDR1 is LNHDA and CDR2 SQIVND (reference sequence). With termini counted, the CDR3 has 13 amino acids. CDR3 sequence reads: CASSERTGGNSIG.

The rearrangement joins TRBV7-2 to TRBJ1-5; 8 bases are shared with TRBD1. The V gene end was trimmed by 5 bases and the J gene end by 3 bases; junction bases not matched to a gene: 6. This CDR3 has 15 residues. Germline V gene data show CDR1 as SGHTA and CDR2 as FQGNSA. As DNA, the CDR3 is TGTGCCAGCAGCCCCTCGGACAGGGCCAATCAGCCCCAGCATTTT. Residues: CASSPSDRANQPQHF. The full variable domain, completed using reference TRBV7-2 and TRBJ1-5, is GAGVSQSPSNKVTEKGKDVELRCDPISGHTALYWYRQSLGQGLEFLIYFQGNSAPDKSGLPSDRFSAERTGGSVSTLTIQRTQQEDSAVYLCASSPSDRANQPQHFGDGTRLSIL.

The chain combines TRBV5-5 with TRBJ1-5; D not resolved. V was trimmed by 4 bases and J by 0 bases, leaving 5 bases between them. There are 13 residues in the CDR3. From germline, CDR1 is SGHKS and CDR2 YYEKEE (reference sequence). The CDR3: CASSPNSNQPQHF. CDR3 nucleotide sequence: TGTGCCAGCAGCCCCAATAGCAATCAGCCCCAGCATTTT.